The present TCR beta chain was sequenced within a study of beta chain features in type 1 diabetes listed by TCRdb under 2018. For the wider study: Mean age, gender distribution, total cell number and subset yield did not differ between patients and healthy donors. Across all samples, about 110 million sorted cells were examined, and cell number per subset correlated strongly with RNA yield. The study compared the TCRB repertoires of sorted circulating CD4+ T cell subsets in recently diagnosed type 1 diabetes patients with those in matched healthy donors. Naive and central memory subsets were obtained from all 30 or so donors, but regulatory and stem cell-like memory subsets were isolated from only 8 patients and roughly eight healthy donors. The research as a whole found: Naive, central memory and regulatory TCRB repertoires appeared to be more similar among patients than among healthy donors. Patients with type 1 diabetes made fewer insertions and deleted more nucleotides at VDJ recombination sites, implying thymic rearrangement abnormalities. Type 1 diabetes patients showed a moderate but significant shortening of TCRB CDR3 length in all four CD4+ subsets. PCR might favor shorter templates, but patient and control samples were amplified and corrected together, so any skew would affect both groups equally. HLA sub-analyses involved small numbers of individuals, so any influence of HLA type on TCRB rearrangement remained unresolved. Because cDNA rather than genomic DNA was sequenced, highly expressing activated cells could have been over-represented, although no difference in activation and CD3 levels was found between groups.

A single peripheral blood draw of approximately 0.11 L on average was collected from each donor into heparinised tubes. Using a panel that included CD45RO, CCR7, CD25, CD127, CD95 and CD27, naive, central memory, regulatory and stem cell-like memory CD4+ T cells were sorted on a BD FACSAria II. A purity above 95% was achieved for all sorted populations. PBMCs were separated immediately by Lymphoprep density gradient centrifugation and were stained directly, without being cultured. So that batch effects would be minimized, each experiment stained and sorted samples in pairs, pairing one healthy donor with one patient. As for this clone: The target of this receptor is not known. Per-nucleotide qualities are absent, and no much larger clonotype sits a single base away.

The entire isolated RNA was reverse transcribed using the High Capacity cDNA Reverse Transcription Kit, and thus expressed TCRB transcripts were sequenced. Deep immunoSEQ sequencing was applied to naive, central memory and regulatory T cell samples, giving an average of about 3.8 million total reads per sample. Sorted cells were lysed in RLT buffer, and RNA was extracted using DNase-treated RNeasy Micro or Mini kits according to cell number. Each cell subset was processed separately to prevent cross-contamination, with patient and healthy donor samples processed together. TCRB sequences were amplified from cDNA with the immunoSEQ multiplex PCR, producing 87-bp fragments spanning the CDR3 region. Sequencing of the amplicons was done on the Illumina HiSeq platform. The authors' analysis ran thus. PCR bias was computationally corrected using synthetic template baselines, reads within Hamming distance 2 were collapsed, and singletons that could not be merged were discarded. Reads were aligned against IMGT so that V, D and J genes, CDR3 length and insertions or deletions at six rearrangement sites could be assigned. Within each subset, clonotype counts were normalized to the number of sorted cells before true diversity and Gini coefficients were calculated with the tcR R package. The overlap coefficient, calculated on TCRB nucleotide sequences, was used to quantify repertoire sharing. Out-of-frame TCRB sequences from naive cells were analyzed to stand in for the pre-selection repertoire. What TCRdb holds here is the immuneACCESS table cut down to in-frame rearrangements. Part of the clones is not present; checked against another copy, under half of the missing clones reflect an unresolved V gene, and the others are unexplained. V and J calls and clone size come straight from that table; D and trimming were deduced from the DNA. This sample gives 250,000 to 300,000 clones in total; over 11% of them show up just once. The ten largest clones take up about 0.016% of the sample.

This TCR was recovered from a man between 25 and 39 years old with type 1 diabetes. The material sequenced was naive CD4+ T cells from blood. Read against the paper, the sample's cell subset or site label means: true naive CD4+ T cells.

The DNA is TGTGCCAGCAGTTCCCGTTCCGAAGCTTTCTTT. This encodes CASSSRSEAFF. This receptor chain uses TRBV28 and TRBJ1-1; the D gene cannot be resolved reliably. A distance of 8 bases separates the germline ends of V and J, which lose 4 bases and 8 bases respectively. Via the germline V gene, CDR1 is MDHEN and CDR2 SYDVKM. Including the terminal cysteine and phenylalanine, the CDR3 comprises 11 residues. CDR3 DNA only is kept here, 33 bases in frame from base 1.